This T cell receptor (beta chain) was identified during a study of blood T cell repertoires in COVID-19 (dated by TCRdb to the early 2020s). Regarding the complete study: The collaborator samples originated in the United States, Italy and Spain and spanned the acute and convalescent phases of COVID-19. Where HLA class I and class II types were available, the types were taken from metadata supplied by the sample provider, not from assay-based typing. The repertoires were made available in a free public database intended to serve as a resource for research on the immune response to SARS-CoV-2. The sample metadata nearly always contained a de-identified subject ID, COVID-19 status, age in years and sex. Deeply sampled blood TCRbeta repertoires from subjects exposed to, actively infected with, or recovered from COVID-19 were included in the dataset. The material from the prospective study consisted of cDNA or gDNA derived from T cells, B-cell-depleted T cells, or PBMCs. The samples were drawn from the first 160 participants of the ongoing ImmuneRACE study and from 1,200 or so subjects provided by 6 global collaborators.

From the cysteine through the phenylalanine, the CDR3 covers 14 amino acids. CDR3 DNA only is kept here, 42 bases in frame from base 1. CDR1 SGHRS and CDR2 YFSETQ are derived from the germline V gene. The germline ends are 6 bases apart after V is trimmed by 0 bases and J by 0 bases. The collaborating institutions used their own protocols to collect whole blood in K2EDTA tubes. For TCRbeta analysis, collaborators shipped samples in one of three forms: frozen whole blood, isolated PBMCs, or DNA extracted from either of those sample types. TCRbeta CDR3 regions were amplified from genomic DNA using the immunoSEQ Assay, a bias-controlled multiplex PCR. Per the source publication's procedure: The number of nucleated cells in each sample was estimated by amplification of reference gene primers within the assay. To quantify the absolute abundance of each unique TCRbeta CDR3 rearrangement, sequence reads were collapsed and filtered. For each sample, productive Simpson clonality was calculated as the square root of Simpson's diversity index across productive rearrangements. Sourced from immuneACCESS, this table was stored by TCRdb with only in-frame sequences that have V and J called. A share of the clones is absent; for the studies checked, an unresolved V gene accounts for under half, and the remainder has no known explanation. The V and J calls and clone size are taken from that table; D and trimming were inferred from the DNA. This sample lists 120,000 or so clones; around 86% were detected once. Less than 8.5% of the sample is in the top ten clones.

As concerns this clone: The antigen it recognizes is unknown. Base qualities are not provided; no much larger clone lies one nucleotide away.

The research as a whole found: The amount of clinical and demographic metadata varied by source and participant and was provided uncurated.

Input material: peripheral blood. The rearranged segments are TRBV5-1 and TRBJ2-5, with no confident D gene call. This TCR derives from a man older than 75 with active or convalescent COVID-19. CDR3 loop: CASSLGDYQETQYF. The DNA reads TGCGCCAGCAGCTTGGGAGATTACCAAGAGACCCAGTACTTC.